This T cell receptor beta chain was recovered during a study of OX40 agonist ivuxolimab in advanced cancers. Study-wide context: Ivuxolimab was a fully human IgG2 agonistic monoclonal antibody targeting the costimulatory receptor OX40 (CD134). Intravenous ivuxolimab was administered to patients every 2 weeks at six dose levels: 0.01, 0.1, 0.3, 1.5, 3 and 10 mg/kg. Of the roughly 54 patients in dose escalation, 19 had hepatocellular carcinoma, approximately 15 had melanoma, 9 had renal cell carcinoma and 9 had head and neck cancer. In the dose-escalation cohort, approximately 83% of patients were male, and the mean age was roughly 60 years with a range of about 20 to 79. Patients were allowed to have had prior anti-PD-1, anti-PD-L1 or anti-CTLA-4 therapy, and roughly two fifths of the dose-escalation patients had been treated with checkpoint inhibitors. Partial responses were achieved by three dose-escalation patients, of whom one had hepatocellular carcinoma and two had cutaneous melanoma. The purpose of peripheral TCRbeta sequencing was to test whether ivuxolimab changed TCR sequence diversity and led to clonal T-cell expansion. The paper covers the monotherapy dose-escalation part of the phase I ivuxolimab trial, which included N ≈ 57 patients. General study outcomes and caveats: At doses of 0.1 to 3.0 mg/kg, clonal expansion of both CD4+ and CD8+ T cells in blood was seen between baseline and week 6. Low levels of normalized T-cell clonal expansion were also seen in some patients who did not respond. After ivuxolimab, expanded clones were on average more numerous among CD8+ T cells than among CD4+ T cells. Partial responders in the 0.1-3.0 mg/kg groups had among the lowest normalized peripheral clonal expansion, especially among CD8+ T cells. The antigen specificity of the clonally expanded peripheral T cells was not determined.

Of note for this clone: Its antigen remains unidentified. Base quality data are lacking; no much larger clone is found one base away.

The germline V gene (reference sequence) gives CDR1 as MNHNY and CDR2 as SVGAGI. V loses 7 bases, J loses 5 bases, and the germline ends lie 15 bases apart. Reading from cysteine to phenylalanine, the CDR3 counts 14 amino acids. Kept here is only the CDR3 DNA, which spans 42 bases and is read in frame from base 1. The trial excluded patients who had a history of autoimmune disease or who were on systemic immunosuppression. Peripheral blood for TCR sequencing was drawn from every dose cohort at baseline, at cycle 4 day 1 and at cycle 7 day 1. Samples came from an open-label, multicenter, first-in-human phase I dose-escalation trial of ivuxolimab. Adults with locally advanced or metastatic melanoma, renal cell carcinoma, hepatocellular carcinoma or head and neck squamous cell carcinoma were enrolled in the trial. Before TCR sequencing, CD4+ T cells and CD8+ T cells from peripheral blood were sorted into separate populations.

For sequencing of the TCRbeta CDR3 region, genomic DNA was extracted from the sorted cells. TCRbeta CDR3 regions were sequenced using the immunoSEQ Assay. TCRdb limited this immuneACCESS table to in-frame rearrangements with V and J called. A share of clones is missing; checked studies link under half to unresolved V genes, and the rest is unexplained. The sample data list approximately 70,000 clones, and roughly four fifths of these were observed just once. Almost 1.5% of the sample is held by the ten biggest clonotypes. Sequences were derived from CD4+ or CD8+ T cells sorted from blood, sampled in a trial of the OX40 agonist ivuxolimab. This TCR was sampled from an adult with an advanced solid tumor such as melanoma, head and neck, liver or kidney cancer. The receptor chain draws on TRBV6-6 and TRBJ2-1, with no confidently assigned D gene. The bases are TGTGCCAGCACGCCTATGATGGGTAACAATGAGCAGTTCTTC. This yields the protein CASTPMMGNNEQFF.